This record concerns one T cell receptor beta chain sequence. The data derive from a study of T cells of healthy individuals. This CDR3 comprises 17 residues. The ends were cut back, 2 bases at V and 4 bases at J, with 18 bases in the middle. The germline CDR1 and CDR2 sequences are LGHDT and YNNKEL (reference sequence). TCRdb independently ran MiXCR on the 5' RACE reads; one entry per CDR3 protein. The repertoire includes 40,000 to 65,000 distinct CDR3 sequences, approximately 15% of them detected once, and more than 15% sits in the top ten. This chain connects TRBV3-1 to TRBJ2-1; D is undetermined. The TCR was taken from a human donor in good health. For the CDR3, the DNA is TGTGCCAGCAGCCAAAACCTCCCGGGCGCCTCATACAATGAGCAGTTCTTC. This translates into CASSQNLPGASYNEQFF.